This TCR beta chain was documented in a study of blood T cell repertoires in COVID-19 (dated by TCRdb to about 2020). With respect to the entire study: Samples covering the acute and convalescent phases of COVID-19 were provided by collaborators in the United States, Italy and Spain. The prospective study material was composed of cDNA or gDNA derived from T cells, B-cell-depleted T cells, or PBMCs. The dataset comprised deeply sampled blood TCRbeta repertoires from subjects exposed to, actively infected with, or recovered from COVID-19. The repertoires were released in a freely available public database meant as a resource for research on the immune response to SARS-CoV-2. The samples were drawn from two sources: the first 160 participants of the ongoing ImmuneRACE study, and 1,000 to 1,500 subjects contributed by 6 global collaborators. The sample metadata nearly always contained a de-identified subject ID, COVID-19 status, age in years and sex. Where available, HLA class I and class II types were taken from metadata supplied by the sample provider and were not determined by assay-based typing.

Whole blood was collected in K2EDTA tubes by collaborating institutions according to the institutions' own protocols. For TCRbeta analysis, collaborators shipped samples as frozen whole blood, isolated PBMCs, or DNA extracted from either of those sample types. General conclusions and limits of the study: The quantity of clinical and demographic metadata differed by source and by participant and was supplied without curation.

Trimming removed 5 bases from V and 0 bases from J, leaving 13 bases between the germline ends. For CDR1 and CDR2, the germline V gene (reference sequence) lists SEHNR and FQNEAQ. From the cysteine through the phenylalanine, the CDR3 covers 15 amino acids. Only CDR3 DNA remains: 45 bases, in frame from the first base. TCRbeta CDR3 regions were amplified from genomic DNA by means of the immunoSEQ Assay, a bias-controlled multiplex PCR. The original pipeline was this. Within the assay, amplification of reference gene primers was used to estimate how many nucleated cells each sample contained. To quantify the absolute abundance of each unique TCRbeta CDR3 rearrangement, sequence reads were collapsed and filtered. For each sample, productive Simpson clonality was calculated as the square root of Simpson's diversity index across productive rearrangements. TCRdb took over this immuneACCESS table, retaining in-frame rearrangements with V and J assigned. Such tables are incomplete; in checked studies, under half of the missing clones stem from an unresolved V gene, and the remainder is unexplained. The V and J calls and clone size are taken from that table; D and trimming were inferred from the DNA. The sample includes over 200,000 clones, with around 82% observed a single time. The ten biggest clones cover 2.5% of the sample.

For this clone: The antigen it binds to is not known. The record has no base qualities; no much larger clone is one base away.

Sequencing was done on a sample of peripheral blood. This clonotype originated in a woman in her 40s with active or convalescent COVID-19. The receptor chain draws on TRBV7-9 and TRBJ1-1; no D gene is confidently identified. The sequenced DNA: TGTGCCAGCAGCCCCGGCGGCAACTTGAACACTGAAGCTTTCTTT. Its protein is CASSPGGNLNTEAFF.